The 8 T cell receptor beta chains presented below share a single source sample, sequenced in a study of shared clonotypes between healthy human individuals. CD8 cells regarded as naive lacked CD45RO, were positively chosen for CCR7, and omitted terminally differentiated effector memory CD45RA+ cells. Repertoires were generated with immunoSEQ multiplex PCR, while TCRdb's copy carries only in-frame clones and drops some. The sample shows around 580,000 clones, 98% of them seen only once. Sequenced input: naive CD8+ T cells sorted from blood. The receptors come from a man aged 25 to 45 in good health.

The CDR3 DNA reads as TGTGCCAGCAGCTCCATCACAGGGGTGGGGGCCTACGAGCAGTACTTC. Its protein is CASSSITGVGAYEQYF. The genes are TRBV7-9 and TRBJ2-7; TRBD1 aligns across 7 bases. There are 16 residues in the CDR3. Germline V gene lookup returns CDR1 SEHNR and CDR2 FQNEAQ (reference sequence). V lost 4 bases, J lost 2 bases, and 11 bases stayed unmatched.

V and J are TRBV11-2 and TRBJ2-2; TRBD2 aligns across 16 bases. The V segment lost 4 bases and the J segment 0 bases; nucleotides outside the gene matches: 5. The CDR3 covers 19 residues. In germline, CDR1 is SGHAT, CDR2 FQNNGV. The CDR3, as DNA: TGTGCCAGCAGCTCCGGGACTAGCGGGAGGGGTTCGAACACCGGGGAGCTGTTTTTT. Translated, it gives CASSSGTSGRGSNTGELFF.

The rearrangement joins TRBV7-8 to TRBJ2-2; D tentatively reads TRBD1 or TRBD2 (5 bases each). The CDR3 loop spans 17 amino acids. CDR1 is SGHVS, CDR2 FQNEAQ, per germline. The V gene lost 5 bases and the J gene lost 4 bases, with 20 bases spanning the gap. DNA for the CDR3: TGTGCCAGCAGCCAACTCCCTGGGGACGTGAGCACCGGGGAGCTGTTTTTT. This codes for CASSQLPGDVSTGELFF.

Only one count was recorded for this clone. The V gene is TRBV7-9, the J gene TRBJ1-5, with unresolved D. Germline CDR1 SEHNR, CDR2 FQNEAQ (reference sequence). CDR3 length equals 14 residues. V was pared by 5 bases and J by 3 bases, with 11 bases between. The CDR3 loop reads CASSEGGNNQPQHF. The DNA for the CDR3 is TGTGCCAGCAGCGAGGGAGGCAACAATCAGCCCCAGCATTTT.

Comments on this clone: The sample holds other DNA sequences that translate to the same CDR3. The chain carries TRBV7-9 and TRBJ2-5; weak D call: TRBD2 (5 bases). The germline V gene has CDR1 SEHNR and CDR2 FQNEAQ (reference sequence). The CDR3 consists of 12 residues. V lost 3 bases and J 5 bases, leaving 7 bases between the germline ends. The CDR3 nucleotides read TGTGCCAGCAGCTTCCGAGGGGAGACCCAGTACTTC. Translation: CASSFRGETQYF.

This chain joins TRBV7-2 and TRBJ2-7; D unresolved. The V gene lost 5 bases and the J gene lost 2 bases, with 7 bases spanning the gap. CDR1 SGHTA and CDR2 FQGNSA come from the germline V gene. There are 12 residues in the CDR3. The chain's CDR3 is CASSLRPYEQYF. DNA for the CDR3: TGTGCCAGCAGCCTGCGCCCCTACGAGCAGTACTTC.

A word on this clone: Other nucleotide sequences from this sample produce the same CDR3. V and J are TRBV27 and TRBJ2-7; D perhaps matches TRBD1 (6 bases). The CDR3 is 13 amino acids. Germline V gene lookup returns CDR1 MNHEY and CDR2 SMNVEV (reference sequence). V dropped 3 bases and J dropped 4 bases, with 10 bases sitting between them. The CDR3 region has the DNA TGTGCCAGCAGTTTTGGGACAACGTACGAGCAGTACTTC. Protein product: CASSFGTTYEQYF.

V usage is TRBV6-1 and J usage is TRBJ2-7, with D tentatively TRBD1 (5 bases). Germline V gene data show CDR1 as MNHNS and CDR2 as SASEGT. There are 14 residues in the CDR3. Trimming stripped 6 bases from V and 4 bases from J, with 16 bases between. The CDR3 bases are TGTGCCAGCAGCGTCGGACACTCCATATACGAGCAGTACTTC. Translated, it gives CASSVGHSIYEQYF.